These 10 T cell receptor beta chains share one sample of origin, sequenced in a study of T cell changes during pregnancy in multiple sclerosis. Measured with immunoSEQ multiplex PCR; TCRdb has only the in-frame clones, and not every one. This sample carries roughly 30,000 clones, just over 90% of them seen once, and the ten largest clones take 4.3%. Here the sequenced sample was CD8+ T cells from peripheral blood mononuclear cells, taken in the second trimester of pregnancy. These receptors all come from a female donor with multiple sclerosis, enrolled in a pregnancy study.

The chain carries TRBV5-6 and TRBJ1-1; D gene unclear. There are 15 residues in the CDR3. Deletions cut 3 bases from V and 3 bases from J, with 15 bases between. Per germline, CDR1 SGHDT and CDR2 YYEEEE. The DNA of the CDR3 is TGTGCCAGCAGCTCTCAGAAAGTTCTGGACACTGAAGCTTTCTTT. Amino acid sequence: CASSSQKVLDTEAFF.

CDR3 coding DNA: TGTGCTAGTGGTTTGTCAACGGTGAACACTGAAGCTTTCTTT. Its protein is CASGLSTVNTEAFF. The chain employs TRBV12-5 and TRBJ1-1, with D unresolved. Per germline, CDR1 LGHNT and CDR2 FRNRAP. Trimming stripped 2 bases from V and 0 bases from J, with 7 bases between. This CDR3 spans 14 amino acids.

The gene calls are TRBV10-1 and TRBJ2-1; 10 bases map to TRBD2. Trimming removed 3 bases from V and 7 bases from J; junction bases left unmatched: 3. Germline CDR1 reads WNHNN; CDR2 reads SYGVQD (reference sequence). The CDR3 loop spans 14 amino acids. The CDR3 DNA is TGCGCCAGCAGTGATCAAGCGGGAGGGAATGAGCAGTTCTTC. This encodes CASSDQAGGNEQFF.

The chain carries TRBV29-1 and TRBJ2-7, with 8 bases identical to TRBD1. CDR1 is SQVTM and CDR2 is ANQGSEA in the germline V gene. With V trimmed by 6 bases and J by 1 base, 11 bases remained unmatched. This CDR3 is 15 amino acids long. As DNA, the CDR3 is TGCAGCGTCGAAAACAGACAGGGGTTGTCCTACGAGCAGTACTTC. It yields the protein CSVENRQGLSYEQYF.

The V gene is TRBV4-1, the J gene TRBJ2-4, with 11 bases that match TRBD2. CDR1 and CDR2 from the germline V gene are MGHRA and YSYEKL. Unmatched junction bases numbered 7, after V lost 4 bases and J lost 8 bases. This CDR3 spans 15 amino acids. The CDR3 reads CASSRSLAGGYIQYF. CDR3 nucleotides: TGCGCCAGCAGCCGCAGCCTAGCGGGAGGTTACATTCAGTACTTC.

CDR3 protein: CASSLRAWSTEAFF. For the CDR3, the DNA is TGTGCCAGCAGCCTCAGGGCTTGGAGCACTGAAGCTTTCTTT. J is TRBJ1-1 and V is TRBV7-6; D is possibly TRBD1 (5 bases). Germline V gives CDR1 SGHVS, CDR2 FNYEAQ. Trimming removed 5 bases at V and 4 bases at J, with 14 bases between. This CDR3 spans 14 amino acids.

This chain links TRBV10-1 with TRBJ2-5, with D maybe TRBD1 (5 bases). The CDR3 runs to 14 residues. With 3 bases removed from V and 2 bases from J, the gap between germline ends came to 10 bases. CDR1 and CDR2 (germline): WNHNN, SYGVQD (reference sequence). CDR3 loop: CASSEGVTQETQYF. In DNA form, the CDR3 reads TGCGCCAGCAGTGAAGGGGTGACTCAAGAGACCCAGTACTTC.

V is TRBV5-1 and J is TRBJ2-1; 8 nucleotides match TRBD2. Germline V CDR1 and CDR2: SGHRS, YFSETQ. The junction had 10 bases not matched to a gene; V was cut back by 4 bases and J by 10 bases. The CDR3 loop spans 14 amino acids. For the CDR3, the DNA is TGCGCCAGCAGCATAGGGACTAGGACGTGCGAGCAGTTCTTC. Translating gives CASSIGTRTCEQFF.

This clone is a singleton in its sample. The chain joins TRBV2 to TRBJ2-7; 8 positions match TRBD2. J gave up 2 bases and V 6 bases, and 9 bases lay outside the gene matches. The CDR3 is 15 residues long. Germline CDR1 is SNHLY and CDR2 is FYNNEI. The CDR3 nucleotides are TGTGCCAGCAGCGGTTTACTAGCGGTTCCCTACGAGCAGTACTTC. Its translation is CASSGLLAVPYEQYF.

This clone showed up just once. The chain employs TRBV5-1 and TRBJ2-3; 10 positions match TRBD2. Germline loops: CDR1 SGHRS, CDR2 YFSETQ. V was pared by 4 bases and J by 6 bases, with 14 bases of the junction left unmatched. CDR3 size: 17 residues. This CDR3 reads CASSPDSSGRGSDTQYF. CDR3 coding DNA: TGCGCCAGCAGCCCCGACTCTAGCGGGAGAGGTTCGGATACGCAGTATTTT. Together with reference TRBV5-1 and TRBJ2-3, the CDR3 gives the full variable domain: KAGVTQTPRYLIKTRGQQVTLSCSPISGHRSVSWYQQTPGQGLQFLFEYFSETQRNKGNFPGRFSGRQFSNSRSEMNVSTLELGDSALYLCASSPDSSGRGSDTQYFGPGTRLTVL.